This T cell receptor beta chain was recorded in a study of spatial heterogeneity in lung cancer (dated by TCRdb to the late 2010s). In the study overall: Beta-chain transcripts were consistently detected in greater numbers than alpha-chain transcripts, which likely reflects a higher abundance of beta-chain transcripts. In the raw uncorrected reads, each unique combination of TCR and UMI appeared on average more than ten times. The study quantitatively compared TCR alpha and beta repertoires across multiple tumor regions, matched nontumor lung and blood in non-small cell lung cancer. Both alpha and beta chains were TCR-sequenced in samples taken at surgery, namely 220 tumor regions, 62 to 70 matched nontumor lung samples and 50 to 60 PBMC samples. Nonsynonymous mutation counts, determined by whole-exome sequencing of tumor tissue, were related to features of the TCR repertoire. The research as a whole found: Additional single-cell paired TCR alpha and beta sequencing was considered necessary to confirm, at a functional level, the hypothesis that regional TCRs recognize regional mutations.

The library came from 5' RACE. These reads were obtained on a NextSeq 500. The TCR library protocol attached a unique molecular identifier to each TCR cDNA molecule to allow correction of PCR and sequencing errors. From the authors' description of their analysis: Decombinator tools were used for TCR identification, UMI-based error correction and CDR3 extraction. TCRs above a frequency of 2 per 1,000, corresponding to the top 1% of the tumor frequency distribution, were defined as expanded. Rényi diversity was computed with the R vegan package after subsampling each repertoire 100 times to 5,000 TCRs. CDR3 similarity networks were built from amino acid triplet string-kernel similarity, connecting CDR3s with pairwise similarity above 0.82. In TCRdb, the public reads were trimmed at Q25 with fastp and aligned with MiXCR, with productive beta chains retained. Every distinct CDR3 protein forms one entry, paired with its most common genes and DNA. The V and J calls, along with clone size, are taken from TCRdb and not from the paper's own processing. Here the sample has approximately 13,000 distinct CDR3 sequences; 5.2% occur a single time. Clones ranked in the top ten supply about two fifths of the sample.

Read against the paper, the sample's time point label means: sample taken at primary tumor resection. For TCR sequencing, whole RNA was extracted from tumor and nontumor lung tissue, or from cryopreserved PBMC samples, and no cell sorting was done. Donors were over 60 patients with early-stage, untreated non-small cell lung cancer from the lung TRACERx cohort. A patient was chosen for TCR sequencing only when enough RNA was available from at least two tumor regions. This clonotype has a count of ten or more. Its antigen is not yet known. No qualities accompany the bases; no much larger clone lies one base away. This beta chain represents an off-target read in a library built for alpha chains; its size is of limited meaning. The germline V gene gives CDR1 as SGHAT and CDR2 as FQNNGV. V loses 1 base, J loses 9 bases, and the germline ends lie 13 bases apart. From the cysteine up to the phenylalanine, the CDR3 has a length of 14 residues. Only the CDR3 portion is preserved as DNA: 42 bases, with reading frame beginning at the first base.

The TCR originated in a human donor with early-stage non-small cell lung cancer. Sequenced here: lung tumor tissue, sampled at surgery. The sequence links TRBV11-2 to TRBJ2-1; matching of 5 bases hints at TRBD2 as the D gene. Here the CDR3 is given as CASSLGRGFGEQFF. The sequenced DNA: TGTGCCAGCAGCTTAGGTCGGGGTTTTGGTGAGCAGTTCTTC.